The next 17 T cell receptor beta chains were all read from a single sample in a study of blood T cells in healthy people across ages. A second PCR of 7 to 11 cycles used a sample-barcoded 5' primer and a J-beta primer mix. TCRdb itself ran the 5' RACE reads through MiXCR, one entry per CDR3 protein. The data show approximately 810,000 distinct CDR3 sequences, around 30% seen once. Sequencing was carried out using blood. The receptor set was obtained from a woman older than 75 in good health.

This clonotype was recorded many times. V and J are TRBV12-3 or TRBV12-4 and TRBJ2-7, with 9 bases identical to TRBD1. With 3 bases clipped from V and 4 bases from J, the junction kept 4 bases outside the gene matches. The CDR3 totals 14 residues. This chain's CDR3 is CASSFMGQGYEQYF. The CDR3 DNA reads TGTGCCAGCAGTTTTATGGGACAGGGATACGAGCAGTACTTC.

The V gene is TRBV6-6, the J gene TRBJ2-7, with TRBD2 matching over 9 bases. The ends lost 3 bases at V and 5 bases at J; junction bases unmatched: 5. The CDR3 length is 14 residues. CDR1 MNHNY and CDR2 SVGAGI come from the germline V gene (reference sequence). CDR3 in amino acids: CASSYGTSSNEQYF. As DNA, the CDR3 is TGTGCCAGCAGTTATGGGACTAGCAGCAACGAGCAGTACTTC.

This clonotype was found a few times. The J gene is TRBJ1-4, the V gene TRBV5-1; no firm D call. Trimming removed 3 bases at V and 6 bases at J, with 12 bases between. This CDR3 contains 14 residues. Germline V gene sequence: CDR1 SGHRS, CDR2 YFSETQ. CDR3 in amino acids: CASSSPGRDEKLFF. The DNA for the CDR3 is TGCGCCAGCAGCTCCCCCGGCCGCGATGAAAAACTGTTTTTT.

This chain joins TRBV5-1 and TRBJ1-1, with 7 bases fitting TRBD1. J lost 5 bases, V lost 1 base, and 8 bases had no gene match. Germline V gives CDR1 SGHRS, CDR2 YFSETQ. This CDR3 spans 15 amino acids. The chain's CDR3 is CASSLLGSRGTEAFF. As DNA, the CDR3 is TGCGCCAGCAGCTTGCTAGGATCCAGGGGGACTGAAGCTTTCTTT.

V gene TRBV6-5 combines with J gene TRBJ2-1; 8 bases line up with TRBD2. V lost 0 bases, J lost 12 bases, and 16 bases stayed unmatched. This CDR3 region has 17 residues. The germline CDR1 and CDR2 sequences are MNHEY and SVGAGI. CDR3 nucleotides: TGTGCCAGCAGTTACTCCTCGCGGGAGGCCGGGGGTGCAGCGCAGTTCTTC. It translates to CASSYSSREAGGAAQFF.

In regard to this clonotype: This may arise from a read error, as a much more abundant clone is one base away. The rearrangement uses TRBV20-1 and TRBJ2-3; no definite D call. This CDR3 spans 13 amino acids. Germline loops: CDR1 DFQATT, CDR2 SNEGSKA (reference sequence). The ends were cut back, 5 bases at V and 6 bases at J, with 15 bases in the middle. The CDR3 sequence is CSAGQFSADTQYF. The CDR3 DNA sequence: TGCAGTGCTGGTCAATTTTCGGCGGATACGCAGTATTTT.

This clonotype was counted between two and nine times. This chain links TRBV7-2 with TRBJ2-7, with D unresolved. This CDR3 has 15 residues. The V gene lost 5 bases and the J gene lost 2 bases, with 16 bases spanning the gap. Germline V gene data show CDR1 as SGHTA and CDR2 as FQGNSA. Written as DNA, the CDR3 is TGTGCCAGCAGCCCAGACCCAGGCACAGCCTACGAGCAGTACTTC. It codes for CASSPDPGTAYEQYF.

The chain's CDR3 is CASSRGATGNQPQHF. As DNA, the CDR3 is TGTGCCAGCAGTCGGGGGGCCACTGGCAATCAGCCCCAGCATTTT. The chain joins TRBV2 to TRBJ1-5; a possible D gene is TRBD1 (6 bases). Germline V gene sequence: CDR1 SNHLY, CDR2 FYNNEI. V dropped 5 bases and J dropped 2 bases, with 13 bases sitting between them. The CDR3 consists of 15 residues.

There are many counts of this clonotype. The chain employs TRBV12-3 or TRBV12-4 and TRBJ2-1; D might be TRBD2 (6 bases). The CDR3 loop spans 13 amino acids. V lost 3 bases and J lost 10, with 13 bases in between. The CDR3 DNA sequence: TGTGCCAGCAGTTTGGGACTCCCCGCCGAGCAGTTCTTC. Translating gives CASSLGLPAEQFF.

About this clonotype itself: Given a much more abundant clone one base away, this may be a read error. The rearrangement uses TRBV20-1 and TRBJ1-5; D is undetermined. The length of the CDR3 is 13 residues. Per germline, CDR1 DFQATT and CDR2 SNEGSKA (reference sequence). The CDR3 region has the DNA TGCAGTACTAGACCCGATAGCAATCAGCCCCAGCATTTT. This gives the protein CSTRPDSNQPQHF.

This chain uses TRBV28 with TRBJ1-4, with TRBD1 matching 7 bases. V shed 5 bases and J 10 bases; nucleotides not matched to a gene: 13. The CDR3 sequence is 15 residues long. Looked up from germline, CDR1 is MDHEN and CDR2 is SYDVKM. The CDR3 reads CASSTTGDIIGKLFF. The DNA for the CDR3 is TGTGCCAGCAGTACCACAGGGGATATTATCGGAAAACTGTTTTTT.

The sample holds many counts of this clonotype. This chain links TRBV6-5 with TRBJ1-1; D not certain. Germline CDR1 and CDR2: MNHEY and SVGAGI. The CDR3 loop spans 14 amino acids. Between the trimmed V and J ends, which lost 4 bases and 4 bases, there was a span of 13 bases. The CDR3 here is CASSLLSVGTEAFF. The CDR3 nucleotides are TGTGCCAGCAGTTTGTTGAGCGTGGGCACTGAAGCTTTCTTT.

This clonotype was found once. A much larger clone sits a single nucleotide away, making a read error possible. The chain recombines TRBV7-2 with TRBJ1-5; 9 bases match TRBD1. Germline V gene data show CDR1 as SGHTA and CDR2 as FQGNSA. CDR3 size: 15 residues. The ends lost 5 bases at V and 4 bases at J; junction bases unmatched: 6. The CDR3 nucleotides read TGTGCCAGCAGCGCAAGGACAGGGGATAATCAGCCCCAGCATTTT. It translates to CASSARTGDNQPQHF.

This clonotype has just a few counts. The CDR3 is CASSSPNSPLHF. CDR3 sequence (DNA): TGTGCCAGCAGCTCCCCTAATTCACCCCTCCACTTT. The gene calls are TRBV7-2 and TRBJ1-6, with D hard to call. Germline assignment: CDR1 SGHTA and CDR2 FQGNSA. Trimming removed 4 bases from V and 6 bases from J, with 4 bases in between. The CDR3 covers 12 residues.

This clonotype was seen a handful of times. The chain links TRBV6-2 or TRBV6-3 to TRBJ2-7, with a tentative D call TRBD1 (5 bases). Deletions cut 6 bases from V and 7 bases from J, with 13 bases between. Per the germline V gene, CDR1 is MNHEY and CDR2 is SVGEGT. CDR3 length: 12 amino acids. CDR3 nucleotide sequence: TGTGCCAGCAGGACAGAAGGTGATGAGCAGTACTTC. Protein sequence: CASRTEGDEQYF.

In its sample, this clonotype was seen many times. The V and J genes are TRBV10-3 and TRBJ1-2; D possibly corresponds to TRBD1 (5 bases). Germline V gene lookup returns CDR1 ENHRY and CDR2 SYGVKD. V lost 6 bases and J lost 4, with 9 bases in between. This CDR3 is 12 amino acids long. This CDR3 is CAIRAGLYGYTF. DNA for the CDR3: TGTGCCATCAGGGCGGGACTCTATGGCTACACCTTC.

This clonotype occurred many times. This sequence joins TRBV20-1 and TRBJ2-1, with D unresolved. V shed 1 base and J shed 9 bases, with 13 bases lying between them. CDR3 length equals 13 residues. CDR1 and CDR2 from the germline V gene are DFQATT and SNEGSKA (reference sequence). The CDR3 nucleotides are TGCAGTGCTAGAGTCCTTTTGACTGGTGAGCAGTTCTTC. This translates into CSARVLLTGEQFF.